This T cell receptor beta chain was profiled in a study of T cell repertoires in cytomegalovirus infection (dated 2019 in TCRdb). With respect to the entire study: Donor HLA type was relevant to the analysis, because carriage of CMV infection together with the matching HLA type was indicated by public TCR beta signatures.

The CDR3 covers 14 residues, taking in both the cysteine and the phenylalanine. Left in the record is the CDR3 DNA by itself, 42 bases read in frame from the first base. V is clipped by 2 bases and J by 2 bases, and the sequence between their germline boundaries is 9 bases long. From the germline V gene, CDR1 is MDHEN and CDR2 is SYDVKM. For sequencing, an Illumina HiSeq 1500 was employed. Using fastp at Q25 and MiXCR, TCRdb reprocessed the public reads and kept productive beta chains. One record per CDR3 amino acid sequence lists the most common genes and DNA. Recorded for this sample are 510,000 or so distinct CDR3 sequences; approximately 25% of them occurred a single time. The ten top clones hold over 10% of the sample. Overall results and qualifications from the work: The ex vivo response was dominated by HLA-C-restricted CMV-specific TCR beta clonotypes, which also provided the single most frequent clonotype in two of eight donors. Carriers of CMV infection plus the relevant HLA type were discriminated by the cumulative frequency of public TCR beta family members in the study cohort and in an independent approximately 360-donor cohort.

A word on this clonotype: No antigen is known for it. Base qualities are missing; no much larger clone stands one base away.

The receptor's source is a human donor in good health (CMV status not recorded). Some clones in this sample may be carry-over from other donors' samples. The rearranged segments are TRBV28 and TRBJ1-2, with the D gene call left open. Sequencing input: PBMCs. The CDR3 here reads CASSLVIQNYGYTF. The DNA sequence reads TGTGCCAGCAGTTTAGTCATCCAAAACTATGGCTACACCTTC.